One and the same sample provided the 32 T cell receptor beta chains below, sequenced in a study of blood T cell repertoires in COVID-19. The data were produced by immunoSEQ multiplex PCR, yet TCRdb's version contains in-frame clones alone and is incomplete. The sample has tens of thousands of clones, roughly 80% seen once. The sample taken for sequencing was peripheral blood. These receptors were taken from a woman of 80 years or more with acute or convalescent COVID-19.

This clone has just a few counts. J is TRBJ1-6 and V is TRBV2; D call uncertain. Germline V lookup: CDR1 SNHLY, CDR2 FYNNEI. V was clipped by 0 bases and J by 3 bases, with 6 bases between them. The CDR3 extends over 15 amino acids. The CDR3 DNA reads TGTGCCAGCAGTGAAGCCACGGTCTATAATTCACCCCTCCACTTT. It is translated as CASSEATVYNSPLHF. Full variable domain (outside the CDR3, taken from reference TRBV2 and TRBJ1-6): EPEVTQTPSHQVTQMGQEVILRCVPISNHLYFYWYRQILGQKVEFLVSFYNNEISEKSEIFDDQFSVERPDGSNFTLKIRSTKLEDSAMYFCASSEATVYNSPLHFGNGTRLTVT.

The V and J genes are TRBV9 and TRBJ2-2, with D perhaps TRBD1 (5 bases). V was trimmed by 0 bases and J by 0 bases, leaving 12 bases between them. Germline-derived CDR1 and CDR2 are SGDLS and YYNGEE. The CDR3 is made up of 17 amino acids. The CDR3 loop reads CASSVAAKGSNTGELFF. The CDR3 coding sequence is TGTGCCAGCAGCGTAGCGGCCAAGGGGTCGAACACCGGGGAGCTGTTTTTT.

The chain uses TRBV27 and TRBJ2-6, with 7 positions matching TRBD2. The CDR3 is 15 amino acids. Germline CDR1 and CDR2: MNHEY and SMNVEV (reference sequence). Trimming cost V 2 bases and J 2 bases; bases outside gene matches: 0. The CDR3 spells CASSLRGAGANVLTF. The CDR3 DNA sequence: TGTGCCAGCAGTTTACGGGGGGCTGGGGCCAACGTCCTGACTTTC. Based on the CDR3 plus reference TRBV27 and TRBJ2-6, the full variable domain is EAQVTQNPRYLITVTGKKLTVTCSQNMNHEYMSWYRQDPGLGLRQIYYSMNVEVTDKGDVPEGYKVSRKEKRNFPLILESPSPNQTSLYFCASSLRGAGANVLTFGAGSRLTVL.

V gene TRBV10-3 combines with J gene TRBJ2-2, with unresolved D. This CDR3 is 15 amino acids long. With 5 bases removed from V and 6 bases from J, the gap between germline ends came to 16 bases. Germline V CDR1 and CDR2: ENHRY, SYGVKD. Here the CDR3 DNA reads TGTGCCATCAGTCCTTCCAGTCCCCGGGCCGGGGAGCTGTTTTTT. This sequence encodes CAISPSSPRAGELFF.

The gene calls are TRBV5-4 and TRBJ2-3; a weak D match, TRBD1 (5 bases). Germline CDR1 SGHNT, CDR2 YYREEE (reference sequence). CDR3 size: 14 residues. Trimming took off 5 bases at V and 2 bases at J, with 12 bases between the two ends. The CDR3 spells CASSLQGYTDTQYF. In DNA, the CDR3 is TGTGCCAGCAGTCTTCAGGGATACACAGATACGCAGTATTTT.

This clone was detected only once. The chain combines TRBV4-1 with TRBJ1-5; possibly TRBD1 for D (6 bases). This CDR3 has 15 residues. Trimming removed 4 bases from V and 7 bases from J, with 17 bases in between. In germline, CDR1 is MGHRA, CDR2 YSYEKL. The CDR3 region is CASSLSPGGLQPQHF. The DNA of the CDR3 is TGCGCCAGCAGCCTATCACCGGGGGGGCTCCAGCCCCAGCATTTT.

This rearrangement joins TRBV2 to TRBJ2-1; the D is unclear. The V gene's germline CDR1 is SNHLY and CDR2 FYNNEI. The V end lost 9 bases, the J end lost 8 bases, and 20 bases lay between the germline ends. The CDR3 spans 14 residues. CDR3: CASTLLIRSDEQFF. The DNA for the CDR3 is TGTGCCAGTACCCTTTTAATAAGGAGTGATGAGCAGTTCTTC.

The CDR3, as DNA: TGTGCCAGCAGTTACGGGACTAGGGGGAGCGGCGATACGCAGTATTTT. Its translation: CASSYGTRGSGDTQYF. This chain connects TRBV6-6 to TRBJ2-3; 8 bases are a match to TRBD2. Germline V gene sequence: CDR1 MNHNY, CDR2 SVGAGI (reference sequence). Unmatched junction bases numbered 10, after V lost 2 bases and J lost 6 bases. The CDR3 consists of 16 residues.

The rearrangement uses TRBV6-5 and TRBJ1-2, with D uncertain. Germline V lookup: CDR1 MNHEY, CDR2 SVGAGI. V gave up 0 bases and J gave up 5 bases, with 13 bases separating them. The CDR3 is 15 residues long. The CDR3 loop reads CASSYSAGNEYGYTF. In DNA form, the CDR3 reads TGTGCCAGCAGTTACTCGGCGGGGAATGAATATGGCTACACCTTC.

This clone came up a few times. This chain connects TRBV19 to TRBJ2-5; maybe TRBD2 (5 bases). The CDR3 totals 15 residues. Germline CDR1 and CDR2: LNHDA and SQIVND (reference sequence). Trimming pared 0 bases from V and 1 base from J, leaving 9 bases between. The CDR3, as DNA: TGTGCCAGTAGTATAGATGCGGGCAGCCAAGAGACCCAGTACTTC. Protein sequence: CASSIDAGSQETQYF.

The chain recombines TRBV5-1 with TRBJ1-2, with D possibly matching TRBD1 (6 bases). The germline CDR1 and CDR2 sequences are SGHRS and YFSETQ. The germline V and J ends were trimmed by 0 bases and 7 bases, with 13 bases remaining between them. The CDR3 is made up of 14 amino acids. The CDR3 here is CASSLATGNLGYTF. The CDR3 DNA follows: TGCGCCAGCAGCTTGGCTACAGGGAACCTTGGCTACACCTTC. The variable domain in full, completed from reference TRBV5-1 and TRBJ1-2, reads KAGVTQTPRYLIKTRGQQVTLSCSPISGHRSVSWYQQTPGQGLQFLFEYFSETQRNKGNFPGRFSGRQFSNSRSEMNVSTLELGDSALYLCASSLATGNLGYTFGSGTRLTVV.

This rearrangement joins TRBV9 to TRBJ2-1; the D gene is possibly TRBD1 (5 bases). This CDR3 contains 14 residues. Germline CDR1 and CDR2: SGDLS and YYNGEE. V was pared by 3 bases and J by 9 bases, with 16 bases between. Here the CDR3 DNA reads TGTGCCAGCAGCGCCCAGACAGTGTATAGTGAGCAGTTCTTC. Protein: CASSAQTVYSEQFF.

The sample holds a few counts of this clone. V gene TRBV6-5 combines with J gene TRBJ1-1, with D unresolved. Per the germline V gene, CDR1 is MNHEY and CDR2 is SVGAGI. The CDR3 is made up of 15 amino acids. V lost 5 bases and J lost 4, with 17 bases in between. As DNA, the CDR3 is TGTGCCAGCAGTCCACGGACTGACCATGGCACTGAAGCTTTCTTT. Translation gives CASSPRTDHGTEAFF.

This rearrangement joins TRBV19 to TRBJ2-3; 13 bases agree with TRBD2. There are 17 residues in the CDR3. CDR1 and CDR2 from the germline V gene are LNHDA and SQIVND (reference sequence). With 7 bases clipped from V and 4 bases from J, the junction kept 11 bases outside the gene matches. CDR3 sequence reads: CASTRTSGGLRADTQYF. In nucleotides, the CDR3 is TGTGCCAGTACCCGGACTAGCGGGGGCCTACGGGCAGATACGCAGTATTTT.

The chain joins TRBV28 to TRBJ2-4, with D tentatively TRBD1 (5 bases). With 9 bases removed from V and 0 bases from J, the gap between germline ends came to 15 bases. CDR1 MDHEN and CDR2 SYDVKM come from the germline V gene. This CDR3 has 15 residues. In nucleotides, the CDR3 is TGTGCCAGGAAAGATAAGGGGTTAGCCAAAAACATTCAGTACTTC. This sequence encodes CARKDKGLAKNIQYF. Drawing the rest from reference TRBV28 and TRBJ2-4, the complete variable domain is DVKVTQSSRYLVKRTGEKVFLECVQDMDHENMFWYRQDPGLGLRLIYFSYDVKMKEKGDIPEGYSVSREKKERFSLILESASTNQTSMYLCARKDKGLAKNIQYFGAGTRLSVL.

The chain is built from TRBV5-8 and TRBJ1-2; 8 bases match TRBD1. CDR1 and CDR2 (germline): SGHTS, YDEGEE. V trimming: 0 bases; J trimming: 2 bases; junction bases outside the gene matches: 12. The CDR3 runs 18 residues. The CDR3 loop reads CASSLDLGSRTGNYGYTF. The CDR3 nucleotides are TGTGCCAGCAGCTTGGACCTTGGATCTCGGACAGGGAACTATGGCTACACCTTC.

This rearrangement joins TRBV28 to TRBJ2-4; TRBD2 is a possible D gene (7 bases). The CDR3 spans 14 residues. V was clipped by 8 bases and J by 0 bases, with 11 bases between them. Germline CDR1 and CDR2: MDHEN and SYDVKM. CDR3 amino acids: CASGGGVAKNIQYF. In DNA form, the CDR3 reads TGTGCCAGCGGCGGGGGCGTAGCCAAAAACATTCAGTACTTC.

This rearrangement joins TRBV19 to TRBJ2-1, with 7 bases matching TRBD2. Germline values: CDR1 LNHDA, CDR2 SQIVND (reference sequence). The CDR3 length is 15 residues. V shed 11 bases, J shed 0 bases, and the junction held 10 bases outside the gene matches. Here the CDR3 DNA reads TGTGCCTCGACGGGGCGGGGGATCTCCTACAATGAGCAGTTCTTC. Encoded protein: CASTGRGISYNEQFF.

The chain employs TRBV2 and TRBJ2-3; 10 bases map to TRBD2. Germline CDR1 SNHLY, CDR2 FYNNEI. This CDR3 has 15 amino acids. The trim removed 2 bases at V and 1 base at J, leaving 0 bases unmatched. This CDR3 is CASSESGGGTDTQYF. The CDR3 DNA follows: TGTGCCAGCAGTGAAAGCGGGGGGGGCACAGATACGCAGTATTTT. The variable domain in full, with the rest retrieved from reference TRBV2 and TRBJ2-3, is EPEVTQTPSHQVTQMGQEVILRCVPISNHLYFYWYRQILGQKVEFLVSFYNNEISEKSEIFDDQFSVERPDGSNFTLKIRSTKLEDSAMYFCASSESGGGTDTQYFGPGTRLTVL.

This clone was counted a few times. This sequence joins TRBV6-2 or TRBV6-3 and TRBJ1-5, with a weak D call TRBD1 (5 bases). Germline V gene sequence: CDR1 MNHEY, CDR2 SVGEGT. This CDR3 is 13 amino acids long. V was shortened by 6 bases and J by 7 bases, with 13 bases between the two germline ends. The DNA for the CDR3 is TGTGCCAGCAGCTCCGACAGAAAACAGCCCCAGCATTTT. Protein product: CASSSDRKQPQHF.

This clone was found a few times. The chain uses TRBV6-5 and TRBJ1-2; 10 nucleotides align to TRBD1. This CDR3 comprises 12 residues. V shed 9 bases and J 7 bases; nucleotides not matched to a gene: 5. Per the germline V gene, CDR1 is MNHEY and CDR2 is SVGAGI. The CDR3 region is CARGQGRVGYTF. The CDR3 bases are TGTGCCAGGGGACAGGGGAGGGTTGGCTACACCTTC.

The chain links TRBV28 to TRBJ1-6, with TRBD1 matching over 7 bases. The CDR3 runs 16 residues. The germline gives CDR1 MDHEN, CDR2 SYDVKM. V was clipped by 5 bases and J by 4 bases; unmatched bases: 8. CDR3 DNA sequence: TGTGCCAGCAGTCGGGACAGCCCTAATTATAATTCACCCCTCCACTTT. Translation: CASSRDSPNYNSPLHF.

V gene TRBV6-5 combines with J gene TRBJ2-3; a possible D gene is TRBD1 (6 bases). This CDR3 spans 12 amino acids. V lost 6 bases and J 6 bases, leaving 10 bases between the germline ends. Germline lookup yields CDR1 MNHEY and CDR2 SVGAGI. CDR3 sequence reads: CASRTGRDTQYF. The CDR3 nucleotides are TGTGCCAGCAGGACAGGTCGCGATACGCAGTATTTT.

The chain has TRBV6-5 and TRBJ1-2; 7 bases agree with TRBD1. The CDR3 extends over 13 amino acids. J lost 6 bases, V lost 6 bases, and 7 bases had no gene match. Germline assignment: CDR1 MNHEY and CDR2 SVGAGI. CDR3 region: CASSRDSSDGYTF. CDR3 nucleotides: TGTGCCAGCAGCAGGGACAGCTCGGATGGCTACACCTTC.

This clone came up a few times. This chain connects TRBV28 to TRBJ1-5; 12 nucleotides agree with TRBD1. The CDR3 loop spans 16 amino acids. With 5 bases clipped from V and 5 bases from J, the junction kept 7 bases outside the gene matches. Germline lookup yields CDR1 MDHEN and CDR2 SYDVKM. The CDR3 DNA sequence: TGTGCCAGCAGTGTCCCCGGGACAGGGGGCTATCAGCCCCAGCATTTT. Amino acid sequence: CASSVPGTGGYQPQHF.

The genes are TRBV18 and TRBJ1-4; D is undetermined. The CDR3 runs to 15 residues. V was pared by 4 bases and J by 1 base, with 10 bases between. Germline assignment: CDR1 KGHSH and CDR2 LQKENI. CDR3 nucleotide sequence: TGTGCCAGCTCACTGGTGGGCGTAACTAATGAAAAACTGTTTTTT. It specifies CASSLVGVTNEKLFF.

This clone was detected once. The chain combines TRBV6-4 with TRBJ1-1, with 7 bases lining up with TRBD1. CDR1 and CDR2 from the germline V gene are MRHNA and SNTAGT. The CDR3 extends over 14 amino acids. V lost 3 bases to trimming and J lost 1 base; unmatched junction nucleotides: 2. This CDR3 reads CASSEGTENTEAFF. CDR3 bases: TGTGCCAGCAGTGAAGGGACAGAGAACACTGAAGCTTTCTTT.

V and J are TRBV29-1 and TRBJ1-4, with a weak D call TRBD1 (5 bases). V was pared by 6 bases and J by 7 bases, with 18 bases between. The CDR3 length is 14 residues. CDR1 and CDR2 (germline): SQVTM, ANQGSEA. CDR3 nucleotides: TGCAGCGTCCTATCGGAGGGGAGAAGTGAAAAACTGTTTTTT. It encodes CSVLSEGRSEKLFF. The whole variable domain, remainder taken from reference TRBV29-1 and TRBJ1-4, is SAVISQKPSRDICQRGTSLTIQCQVDSQVTMMFWYRQQPGQSLTLIATANQGSEATYESGFVIDKFPISRPNLTFSTLTVSNMSPEDSSIYLCSVLSEGRSEKLFFGSGTQLSVL.

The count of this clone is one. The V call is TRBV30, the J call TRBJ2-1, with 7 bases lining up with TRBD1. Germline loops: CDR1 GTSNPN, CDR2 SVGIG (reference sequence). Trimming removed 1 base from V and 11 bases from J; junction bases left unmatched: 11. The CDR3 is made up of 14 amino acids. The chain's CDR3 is CAWSAAPGTAKQFF. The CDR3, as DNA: TGTGCCTGGAGTGCCGCACCTGGGACAGCCAAGCAGTTCTTC. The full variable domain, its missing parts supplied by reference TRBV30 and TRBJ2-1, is SQTIHQWPATLVQPVGSPLSLECTVEGTSNPNLYWYRQAAGRGLQLLFYSVGIGQISSEVPQNLSASRPQDRQFILSSKKLLLSDSGFYLCAWSAAPGTAKQFFGPGTRLTVL.

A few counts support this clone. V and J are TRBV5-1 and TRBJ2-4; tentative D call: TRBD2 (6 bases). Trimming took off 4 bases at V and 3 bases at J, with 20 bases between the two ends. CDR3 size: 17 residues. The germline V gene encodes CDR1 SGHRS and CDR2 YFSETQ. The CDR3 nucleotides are TGCGCCAGCAGCCCGGACATACCCCCCGGGGGCAAAAACATTCAGTACTTC. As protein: CASSPDIPPGGKNIQYF. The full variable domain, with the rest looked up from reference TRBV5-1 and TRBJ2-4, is KAGVTQTPRYLIKTRGQQVTLSCSPISGHRSVSWYQQTPGQGLQFLFEYFSETQRNKGNFPGRFSGRQFSNSRSEMNVSTLELGDSALYLCASSPDIPPGGKNIQYFGAGTRLSVL.

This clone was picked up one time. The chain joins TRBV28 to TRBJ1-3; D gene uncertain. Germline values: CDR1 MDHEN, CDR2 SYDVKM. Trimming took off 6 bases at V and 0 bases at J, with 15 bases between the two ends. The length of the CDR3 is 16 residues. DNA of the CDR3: TGTGCCAGCAGACCCCCGGGCCGGGGCTCTGGAAACACCATATATTTT. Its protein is CASRPPGRGSGNTIYF.

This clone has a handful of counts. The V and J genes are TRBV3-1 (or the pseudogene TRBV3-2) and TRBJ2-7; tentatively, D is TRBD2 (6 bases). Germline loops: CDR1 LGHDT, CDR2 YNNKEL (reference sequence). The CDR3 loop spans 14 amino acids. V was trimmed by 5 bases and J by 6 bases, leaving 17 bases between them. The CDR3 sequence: CASSLTVGGSEQYF. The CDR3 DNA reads TGTGCCAGCAGCTTAACGGTTGGGGGGTCCGAGCAGTACTTC.